This T cell receptor beta chain was sequenced for a study of shared clonotypes between healthy human individuals. Between the trimmed V and J ends, which lost 5 bases and 0 bases, there was a span of 11 bases. The CDR3 is 14 amino acids. CDR1 LGHNA and CDR2 YNFKEQ come from the germline V gene. Using immunoSEQ multiplex PCR, the repertoire was profiled, and TCRdb retains in-frame clones only, with some absent. Of some 2,500,000 clones listed, 80% to 95% are singletons. Sequencing was done on a sample of naive CD4+ T cells from PBMCs. Subset defined: CD45RA+ positively selected. The receptor was derived from a man between 18 and 35 years old in good health. Some clones in this sample may be carry-over from other donors' samples. The V gene is TRBV4-2, the J gene TRBJ2-7; tentatively, D is TRBD2 (6 bases). CDR3: CASSRDGSSYEQYF. The DNA of the CDR3 is TGTGCCAGCAGCAGGGACGGGAGCTCCTACGAGCAGTACTTC.